The rows below give T cell receptor beta chains drawn from one sample of a study of blood T cell repertoires in COVID-19. Clones were read by immunoSEQ multiplex PCR, and TCRdb kept only the in-frame ones, dropping some. The sample carries roughly 200,000 clones, about 85% recorded once. Sequenced: peripheral blood. The source is a human donor in a cohort sampled during active COVID-19. CDR3s include the opening cysteine and the closing phenylalanine or tryptophan. D genes are given only for firm matches. Clone size is shown for a subset of rows, as once, few, many or a class of expanded clone.

clone size	V gene	CDR3 length	J gene	D gene	CDR3 DNA	CDR3 protein
-	TRBV6-4	14	TRBJ2-2	TRBD1	TGTGCCAGCGGGACAGGGGTTAACACCGGGGAGCTGTTTTTT	CASGTGVNTGELFF
-	TRBV11-2	16	TRBJ2-1	TRBD2	TGTGCCAGCAGCTTGCTTTCGGGGGGGATCAACAATGAGCAGTTCTTC	CASSLLSGGINNEQFF
-	TRBV2	15	TRBJ1-2	-	TGTGCCAGCAGCCTGGGGCAGGGGCGGAACTATGGCTACACCTTC	CASSLGQGRNYGYTF
-	TRBV30	14	TRBJ2-1	-	TGTGCCTGGAGTACCTGGAAGGGGATGAATGAGCAGTTCTTC	CAWSTWKGMNEQFF
-	TRBV5-1	15	TRBJ1-2	-	TGCGCCAGCAGCTTGGATGGCAGATCCCTCTATGGCTACACCTTC	CASSLDGRSLYGYTF
-	TRBV5-5	14	TRBJ2-5	-	TGTGCCAGCAGCTTGTTTCCAGGGGACGAGACCCAGTACTTC	CASSLFPGDETQYF
-	TRBV29-1	14	TRBJ1-3	-	TGCAGCGTAGCTAGGGGACTCTCTGGAAACACCATATATTTT	CSVARGLSGNTIYF
-	TRBV7-9	13	TRBJ1-2	-	TGTGCCAGCAGCCCACAGGGAAACTATGGCTACACCTTC	CASSPQGNYGYTF
once	TRBV5-1	17	TRBJ2-2	TRBD2	TGCGCCAGCAGCTGGGGGACTAGCGGGATGAACACCGGGGAGCTGTTTTTT	CASSWGTSGMNTGELFF
-	TRBV2	14	TRBJ1-1	-	TGTGCCAGCAGTGCGCAGGGAACATACACTGAAGCTTTCTTT	CASSAQGTYTEAFF
few	TRBV4-1	17	TRBJ2-1	TRBD1	TGCGCCAGCAGCCAAGACCCCGGGGACAGGGGCTACAATGAGCAGTTCTTC	CASSQDPGDRGYNEQFF
-	TRBV18	16	TRBJ2-1	TRBD2	TGTGCCAGCTCAAAGGGACTAGCGGGAGATGATGGTGAGCAGTTCTTC	CASSKGLAGDDGEQFF
once	TRBV7-9	16	TRBJ2-3	-	TGTGCCAGCAGCTTTCCCAGGACAGACTACACAGATACGCAGTATTTT	CASSFPRTDYTDTQYF
-	TRBV29-1	12	TRBJ1-1	TRBD1	TGCAGCGTCGCAGATACAGGGGCTGAAGCTTTCTTT	CSVADTGAEAFF
-	TRBV19	14	TRBJ1-2	TRBD1	TGTGCCAGTGCCCGGGACAGGGCTAACTATGGCTACACCTTC	CASARDRANYGYTF
-	TRBV18	14	TRBJ2-7	-	TGTGCCAGCTCACCACGGGTCGGGGGTGGCGAGCAGTACTTC	CASSPRVGGGEQYF
-	TRBV7-2	15	TRBJ2-3	TRBD2	TGTGCCAGCAGCTTAGTAGCGGGAGACTCAGATACGCAGTATTTT	CASSLVAGDSDTQYF
-	TRBV9	14	TRBJ2-1	TRBD2	TGTGCCAGCAGCTATAGCGGGGGGGTGGATGAGCAGTTCTTC	CASSYSGGVDEQFF
-	TRBV28	17	TRBJ2-2	TRBD2	TGTGCCAGCAGTTCCCTCCGACTAGCGGGAGCGGTCGGGGAGCTGTTTTTT	CASSSLRLAGAVGELFF
-	TRBV19	21	TRBJ2-6	TRBD1	TGTGCCAGTAGCCTTTCTTCGGGACAGGAGGATTTTTACTCTGGGGCCAACGTCCTGACTTTC	CASSLSSGQEDFYSGANVLTF
-	TRBV7-2	14	TRBJ2-4	-	TGTGCCAGCAGCTTAGTGGGGGGGCAAAACATTCAGTACTTC	CASSLVGGQNIQYF
-	TRBV19	11	TRBJ1-3	-	TGTGCCAGTACCTCGGGAAACACCATATATTTT	CASTSGNTIYF
-	TRBV13	13	TRBJ1-2	TRBD1	TGTGCCAGCAGCTCGGACAGGAGCTATGGCTACACCTTC	CASSSDRSYGYTF
once	TRBV24-1	15	TRBJ2-7	TRBD1	TGTGCCACCAGTGATCCCCGGGACAGGGTCTACGAGCAGTACTTC	CATSDPRDRVYEQYF
-	TRBV10-3	18	TRBJ2-1	TRBD2	TGTGCCATCAGTGAGTCGGGCAGCGGGAGGGGTCAGGACAATGAGCAGTTCTTC	CAISESGSGRGQDNEQFF
-	TRBV18	14	TRBJ1-2	TRBD1	TGTGCCAGCTCACTGGGACAGGAACACTATGGCTACACCTTC	CASSLGQEHYGYTF
-	TRBV7-3	16	TRBJ2-2	-	TGTGCCAGCAGCTTGACAAGGACAGCGAACACCGGGGAGCTGTTTTTT	CASSLTRTANTGELFF
-	TRBV7-9	14	TRBJ2-7	-	TGTGCCAGCAACCCAATACAACGCTCCTACGAGCAGTACTTC	CASNPIQRSYEQYF
few	TRBV2	16	TRBJ1-2	TRBD1	TGTGCCAGCAGGGGGACAGAGCCCCACTACAACTATGGCTACACCTTC	CASRGTEPHYNYGYTF
-	TRBV28	14	TRBJ2-1	TRBD2	TGTGCCAGCAGGGAGACTAGCGGGCTAAATGAGCAGTTCTTC	CASRETSGLNEQFF
-	TRBV7-2	14	TRBJ1-5	-	TGTGCCAGCGCCTTGAGGGATTGGAATCAGCCCCAGCATTTT	CASALRDWNQPQHF
-	TRBV9	14	TRBJ1-3	-	TGTGCCAGCAGCGTAGGGACAGTTGGAAACACCATATATTTT	CASSVGTVGNTIYF
-	TRBV7-2	16	TRBJ1-5	-	TGTGCCAGCAGCCCGGATGCGGGCAGCAGCAATCAGCCCCAGCATTTT	CASSPDAGSSNQPQHF
-	TRBV5-1	16	TRBJ2-1	-	TGCGCCAGCAGCTTGGAGCCTTGGAGGCTCTACAATGAGCAGTTCTTC	CASSLEPWRLYNEQFF
few	TRBV2	14	TRBJ1-2	-	TGTGCCAGCAGCGAAGAGAGTACTAACTATGGCTACACCTTC	CASSEESTNYGYTF
-	TRBV5-5	17	TRBJ1-5	TRBD1	TGTGCCAGCAGCCCGAGCCAGGGGGTGAATAGCAATCAGCCCCAGCATTTT	CASSPSQGVNSNQPQHF
once	TRBV6-2/TRBV6-3	15	TRBJ1-3	-	TGTGCCAGCAGTTATACTCGGACAGTCGGAAACACCATATATTTT	CASSYTRTVGNTIYF
-	TRBV7-9	14	TRBJ2-2	-	TGTGCCAGTACAACAAGAACGAACACCGGGGAGCTGTTTTTT	CASTTRTNTGELFF
-	TRBV19	13	TRBJ1-5	-	TGTGCCAGTACCGAGGCTGGCAATCAGCCCCAGCATTTT	CASTEAGNQPQHF
-	TRBV23-1	12	TRBJ1-3	-	TGCGCCAGCACCAGGGCTGGAAACACCATATATTTT	CASTRAGNTIYF
-	TRBV3-1/TRBV3-2	15	TRBJ2-2	-	TGTGCCAGCAGCCAGGCCGGGGGTGGGATCGGGGAGCTGTTTTTT	CASSQAGGGIGELFF
-	TRBV2	15	TRBJ2-3	-	TGTGCCAGCAGTGGGGACTCAACCTCCACAGATACGCAGTATTTT	CASSGDSTSTDTQYF
many	TRBV9	16	TRBJ2-1	-	TGTGCCAGCAGCGTATCACTAGCTGTGTCCTACAATGAGCAGTTCTTC	CASSVSLAVSYNEQFF
-	TRBV7-3	15	TRBJ2-5	TRBD1	TGTGCCAGCAGTTTAATACCGGGACAGCAAGAGACCCAGTACTTC	CASSLIPGQQETQYF
-	TRBV5-1	18	TRBJ2-5	TRBD2	TGCGCCAGCAGCTCCCGGCCTACTAGCGGGGGCCGCAAAGAGACCCAGTACTTC	CASSSRPTSGGRKETQYF
few	TRBV5-6	15	TRBJ1-3	TRBD1	TGTGCCAGCAGCTCCAGGGGGTTCTCTGGAAACACCATATATTTT	CASSSRGFSGNTIYF
-	TRBV5-1	15	TRBJ1-2	TRBD1	TGCGCCAGCAGCTTGGGGGGACAGGGGTCCTTCGGCTACACCTTC	CASSLGGQGSFGYTF
-	TRBV5-3	15	TRBJ1-2	TRBD1	TGTGCCAGAAGCTTCAGGGGGGTTAAGAACTATGGCTACACCTTC	CARSFRGVKNYGYTF
-	TRBV2	15	TRBJ1-5	TRBD1	TGTGCCAGCAGTGAAGCGACAGGGCTCAATCAGCCCCAGCATTTT	CASSEATGLNQPQHF
-	TRBV20-1	14	TRBJ2-7	TRBD2	TGCAGTGCTAGTGGACTAGCGGGAGCCTTCGAGCAGTACTTC	CSASGLAGAFEQYF
-	TRBV2	15	TRBJ1-3	TRBD1	TGTGCCAGCAGTGGATGGGACAGTGTTGGAAACACCATATATTTT	CASSGWDSVGNTIYF
-	TRBV30	15	TRBJ1-4	TRBD1	TGTGCCTGGAGTGCCGACAGGGCGAAAGGCGAAAAACTGTTTTTT	CAWSADRAKGEKLFF
-	TRBV27	14	TRBJ1-5	-	TGTGCCAGCAGTTTAGGCGGCAGCAATCAGCCCCAGCATTTT	CASSLGGSNQPQHF
-	TRBV2	15	TRBJ2-1	TRBD2	TGTGCCAGCAGAAGAACGGGACTAGCGTCCAATGAGCAGTTCTTC	CASRRTGLASNEQFF
-	TRBV2	11	TRBJ1-1	-	TGTGCCAGCAGGCGGAGGGAGGGGGATTTCTTT	CASRRREGDFF
-	TRBV4-1	18	TRBJ2-5	TRBD2	TGCGCCAGCAGCCTTTTTATCGGAGTTCTAGCGGGTAAAGAGACCCAGTACTTC	CASSLFIGVLAGKETQYF
-	TRBV2	14	TRBJ1-4	-	TGTGCCAGCAGTGCTATGACTGTCCGGGAAAAACTGTTTTTT	CASSAMTVREKLFF
-	TRBV6-5	15	TRBJ1-4	TRBD1	TGTGCCAGCAGTTACCTCTCGACAGGGTATGAAAAACTGTTTTTT	CASSYLSTGYEKLFF
-	TRBV28	12	TRBJ1-2	-	TGTGCCAGCAGCCGCGATAGCTATGGCTACACCTTC	CASSRDSYGYTF
-	TRBV7-9	14	TRBJ1-1	-	TGTGCCAGCAGCCCATATTTACTCGGGACTGAAGCTTTCTTT	CASSPYLLGTEAFF